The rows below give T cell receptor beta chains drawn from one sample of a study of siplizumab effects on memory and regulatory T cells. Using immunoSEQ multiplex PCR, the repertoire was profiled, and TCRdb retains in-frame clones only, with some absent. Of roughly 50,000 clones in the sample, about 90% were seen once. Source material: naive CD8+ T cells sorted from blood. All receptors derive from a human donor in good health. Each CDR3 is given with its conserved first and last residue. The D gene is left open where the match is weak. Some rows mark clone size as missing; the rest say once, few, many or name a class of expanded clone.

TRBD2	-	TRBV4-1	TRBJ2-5	CASSSGLAGGQETQYF	TGCGCCAGCAGCTCTGGACTAGCGGGGGGACAAGAGACCCAGTACTTC
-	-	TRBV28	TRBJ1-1	CASSLFTGTFHEAFF	TGTGCCAGCAGTCTGTTTACCGGGACTTTTCATGAAGCTTTCTTT
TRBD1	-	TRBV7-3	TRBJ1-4	CASTPGQINEKLFF	TGTGCCAGCACGCCGGGACAGATTAATGAAAAACTGTTTTTT
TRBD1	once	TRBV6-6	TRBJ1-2	CASSSGQGANYGYTF	TGTGCCAGCAGTTCCGGACAGGGGGCTAACTATGGCTACACCTTC
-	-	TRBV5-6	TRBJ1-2	CASSLERWSYTF	TGTGCCAGCAGCTTGGAGAGGTGGAGCTACACCTTC
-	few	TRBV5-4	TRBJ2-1	CASSEYEEQFF	TGTGCCAGCAGCGAATACGAGGAGCAGTTCTTC
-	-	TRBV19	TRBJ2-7	CATRAVSRGQNEQYF	TGTGCTACCAGGGCGGTATCGAGAGGGCAGAACGAGCAGTACTTC
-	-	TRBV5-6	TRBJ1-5	CASSLLSTGNLGQPQHF	TGTGCCAGCAGCTTATTATCTACCGGCAACCTGGGACAGCCCCAGCATTTT
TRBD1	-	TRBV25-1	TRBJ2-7	CASSEKSGQGGYEQYF	TGTGCCAGCAGTGAAAAATCGGGACAGGGGGGCTACGAGCAGTACTTC
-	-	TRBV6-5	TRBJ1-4	CASSLMPGEKLFF	TGTGCCAGCAGTTTAATGCCGGGGGAAAAACTGTTTTTT
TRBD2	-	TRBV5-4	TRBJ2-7	CASSLAGLDTYEQYF	TGTGCCAGCAGCTTGGCGGGACTAGACACCTACGAGCAGTACTTC
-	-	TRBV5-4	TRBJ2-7	CASSLAQVSSYEQYF	TGTGCCAGCAGCTTGGCCCAGGTAAGCTCCTACGAGCAGTACTTC
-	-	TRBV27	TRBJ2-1	CASSTLGAGANSYNEQFF	TGTGCCAGCAGTACCCTCGGGGCGGGGGCCAACTCCTACAATGAGCAGTTCTTC
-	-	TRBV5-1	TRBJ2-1	CASSLLGPGNEQFF	TGCGCCAGCAGCTTGTTGGGCCCTGGGAATGAGCAGTTCTTC
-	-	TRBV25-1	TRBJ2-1	CASSAPGQPRSYNEQFF	TGTGCCAGCAGTGCCCCAGGGCAGCCCCGCTCCTACAATGAGCAGTTCTTC
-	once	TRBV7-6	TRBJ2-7	CASSSGLEQYF	TGTGCCAGCAGCTCAGGCCTGGAGCAGTACTTC
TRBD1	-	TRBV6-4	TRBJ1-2	CASSDYGGTGNYGYTF	TGTGCCAGCAGTGACTACGGTGGGACAGGCAACTATGGCTACACCTTC
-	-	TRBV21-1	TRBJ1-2	CASSNRGKDYGYTF	TGTGCCAGCAGCAACAGGGGCAAAGACTATGGCTACACCTTC
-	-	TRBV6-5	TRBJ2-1	CASRLRVSSYNEQFF	TGTGCCAGCAGACTCAGGGTTAGCTCCTACAATGAGCAGTTCTTC
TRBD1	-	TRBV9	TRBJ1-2	CASSPGGDGYTF	TGTGCCAGCAGCCCAGGGGGCGATGGCTACACCTTC
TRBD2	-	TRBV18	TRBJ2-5	CASSPPTAGGHETQYF	TGTGCCAGCTCACCACCGACCGCGGGAGGGCACGAGACCCAGTACTTC
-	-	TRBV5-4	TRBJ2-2	CASSPDSTGELFF	TGTGCCAGCAGCCCCGACAGCACCGGGGAGCTGTTTTTT
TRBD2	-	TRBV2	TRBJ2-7	CASSEVAGGHEQYF	TGTGCCAGCAGTGAGGTGGCGGGAGGGCACGAGCAGTACTTC
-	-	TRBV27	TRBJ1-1	CASSSPRITEAFF	TGTGCCAGCAGTTCGCCCCGGATCACTGAAGCTTTCTTT